What follows are 32 T cell receptor beta chains derived from one specimen sequenced in a study of PD-L1 blockade in urothelial cancer. Here immunoSEQ multiplex PCR was the method, and the copy in TCRdb shows in-frame clones only, minus some. The repertoire holds about 45,000 clones, roughly 82% seen once, with over 10% in the top ten. Indicated time point: peripheral blood 6 weeks after treatment start. Specimen: PBMCs, collected around atezolizumab (anti-PD-L1) treatment. Receptor source: a man aged 60 to 69 with urothelial cancer.

The V and J genes are TRBV14 and TRBJ1-2; D remains ambiguous. Trimming pared 5 bases from V and 10 bases from J, leaving 14 bases between. The CDR3 runs 12 residues. CDR1 is SGHDN and CDR2 is FVKESK in the germline V gene. DNA for the CDR3: TGTGCCAGCAGCGCCGAAAGTCTATACTACACCTTC. It encodes CASSAESLYYTF.

The chain links TRBV6-1 to TRBJ1-2, with TRBD1 matching 8 bases. The CDR3 consists of 16 residues. V shed 2 bases and J 3 bases; nucleotides not matched to a gene: 8. Germline CDR1 MNHNS, CDR2 SASEGT. The CDR3: CASSEFLQGVHYGYTF. In DNA, the CDR3 is TGTGCCAGCAGTGAATTCCTACAGGGGGTTCACTATGGCTACACCTTC.

The rearrangement joins TRBV29-1 to TRBJ2-7; TRBD2 aligns across 12 bases. Germline lookup yields CDR1 SQVTM and CDR2 ANQGSEA. V lost 5 bases and J lost 6; bases outside the gene matches: 5. The CDR3 is 13 residues long. The CDR3 DNA reads as TGCAGCGTTCTAAAGACTAGCGGGAGCGAGCAGTACTTC. It yields the protein CSVLKTSGSEQYF.

This clone has more than one count but fewer than ten. CDR3 residues: CASSEFGGGADTQYF. CDR3 in DNA: TGTGCCAGCAGTGAATTTGGAGGGGGCGCAGATACGCAGTATTTT. The gene calls are TRBV6-1 and TRBJ2-3; TRBD1 might be the D (7 bases). Looked up from germline, CDR1 is MNHNS and CDR2 is SASEGT. Trimming shortened V by 2 bases and J by 4 bases, and 13 bases separated the two germline ends. This CDR3 region has 15 residues.

The chain links TRBV6-5 to TRBJ1-2, with a weak D call TRBD1 (6 bases). The CDR3 is 14 residues long. Germline CDR1 MNHEY, CDR2 SVGAGI. Between the trimmed V and J ends, which lost 5 bases and 2 bases, there was a span of 12 bases. This CDR3 is CASSRADRNYGYTF. Written as DNA, the CDR3 is TGTGCCAGCAGTCGTGCGGACAGAAACTATGGCTACACCTTC.

As regards this clone: Distinct nucleotide sequences in the sample also encode this CDR3. The V gene is TRBV2, the J gene TRBJ1-1; TRBD1 aligns across 7 bases. The CDR3 is 15 amino acids. CDR1 is SNHLY, CDR2 FYNNEI, per germline. After removal of 9 bases from V and 0 bases from J, the junction contained 10 bases not matched to a gene. The CDR3 sequence is CASRPRTGMNTEAFF. CDR3 nucleotides: TGTGCCAGTAGACCCCGGACAGGTATGAACACTGAAGCTTTCTTT.

The rearrangement links TRBV27 to TRBJ1-4, with 9 positions matching TRBD1. The trim removed 4 bases at V and 3 bases at J, leaving 3 bases unmatched. The CDR3 runs to 15 residues. Germline lookup yields CDR1 MNHEY and CDR2 SMNVEV (reference sequence). The CDR3 is CASSSGQGPNEKLFF. CDR3 DNA sequence: TGTGCCAGCAGTTCCGGACAGGGGCCTAATGAAAAACTGTTTTTT.

This clone was counted between two and nine times. CDR3 sequence reads: CATAGVVNTEAFF. CDR3 bases: TGTGCCACGGCGGGGGTGGTGAACACTGAAGCTTTCTTT. The V call is TRBV19, the J call TRBJ1-1; D might be TRBD1 (5 bases). Germline assignment: CDR1 LNHDA and CDR2 SQIVND (reference sequence). Trimming removed 10 bases at V and 0 bases at J, with 12 bases between. This CDR3 is built from 13 residues.

The V gene is TRBV11-2, the J gene TRBJ1-6; no firm D call. The CDR3 is made up of 11 amino acids. The germline gives CDR1 SGHAT, CDR2 FQNNGV. The V gene lost 5 bases and the J gene lost 7 bases, with 3 bases spanning the gap. The CDR3 nucleotides read TGTGCCAGCAGCCGGAATTCACCCCTCCACTTT. Encoded protein: CASSRNSPLHF. The full variable domain, with the rest looked up from reference TRBV11-2 and TRBJ1-6, is EAGVAQSPRYKIIEKRQSVAFWCNPISGHATLYWYQQILGQGPKLLIQFQNNGVVDDSQLPKDRFSAERLKGVDSTLKIQPAKLEDSAVYLCASSRNSPLHFGNGTRLTVT.

This chain uses TRBV18 with TRBJ1-2; D gene ambiguous. The V end was cut by 2 bases, the J end by 2 bases, with 9 bases between. CDR1 is KGHSH and CDR2 is LQKENI in the germline V gene. CDR3 length equals 14 residues. CDR3 DNA: TGTGCCAGCTCACCAGAACAGTTCAACTATGGCTACACCTTC. This gives the protein CASSPEQFNYGYTF.

The CDR3 coding sequence is TGCGCCAGCAGCTGGGCCAGGGCCGGCTATGGCTACACCTTC. Its translation: CASSWARAGYGYTF. The chain employs TRBV5-1 and TRBJ1-2, with D possibly being TRBD1 (5 bases). CDR3 length: 14 residues. Per germline, CDR1 SGHRS and CDR2 YFSETQ. V was cut by 3 bases and J by 4 bases, with 13 bases left in between.

This clone was seen just once. V is TRBV5-5 and J is TRBJ2-3; TRBD2 agrees at 12 bases. Germline lookup yields CDR1 SGHKS and CDR2 YYEKEE (reference sequence). The CDR3 runs 17 residues. V was clipped by 4 bases and J by 5 bases; unmatched bases: 11. CDR3 in amino acids: CASSQTLAGGPGDTQYF. Here the CDR3 DNA reads TGTGCCAGCAGCCAGACTCTAGCGGGAGGGCCTGGAGATACGCAGTATTTT.

Written as DNA, the CDR3 is TGTGCCAGTAGTTCACTACAATGGACAGGCCGGGGCACCGGGGAGCTGTTTTTT. Translating it yields CASSSLQWTGRGTGELFF. V is TRBV19 and J is TRBJ2-2; 7 bases line up with TRBD1. The CDR3 spans 18 residues. Germline loops: CDR1 LNHDA, CDR2 SQIVND (reference sequence). Germline trimming cut 5 bases from V and 4 bases from J; bases unmatched to any gene: 16.

The gene calls are TRBV9 and TRBJ1-6; D is unresolved. Trimming took 3 bases from V and 7 from J, leaving 8 bases between them. The CDR3 runs 13 residues. CDR1 is SGDLS and CDR2 is YYNGEE in the germline V gene. The CDR3 sequence: CASSAHMNSPLHF. DNA of the CDR3: TGTGCCAGCAGCGCCCACATGAATTCACCCCTCCACTTT.

In its sample, this clone was seen once. The chain recombines TRBV27 with TRBJ2-1, with a weak D call TRBD1 (7 bases). This CDR3 is built from 15 residues. CDR1 MNHEY and CDR2 SMNVEV come from the germline V gene (reference sequence). Trimming pared 8 bases from V and 4 bases from J, leaving 18 bases between. This CDR3 reads CASVNQGGTYNEQFF. The DNA for the CDR3 is TGTGCCAGCGTGAACCAGGGGGGAACTTACAATGAGCAGTTCTTC.

The gene calls are TRBV27 and TRBJ2-7; D possibly corresponds to TRBD1 (5 bases). The length of the CDR3 is 14 residues. Trimming stripped 0 bases from V and 3 bases from J, with 9 bases between. Germline-derived CDR1 and CDR2 are MNHEY and SMNVEV (reference sequence). CDR3 DNA: TGTGCCAGCAGTTTATCGAACAGGATCTACGAGCAGTACTTC. Its protein is CASSLSNRIYEQYF.

The chain employs TRBV5-1 and TRBJ1-1, with 9 bases that match TRBD1. Germline CDR1 reads SGHRS; CDR2 reads YFSETQ. Trimming took 0 bases from V and 8 from J; bases not matched to a gene: 2. This CDR3 has 13 residues. The CDR3 region is CASSLGTGEEAFF. Here the CDR3 DNA reads TGCGCCAGCAGCTTGGGGACAGGGGAGGAAGCTTTCTTT. Full variable domain (outside the CDR3, taken from reference TRBV5-1 and TRBJ1-1): KAGVTQTPRYLIKTRGQQVTLSCSPISGHRSVSWYQQTPGQGLQFLFEYFSETQRNKGNFPGRFSGRQFSNSRSEMNVSTLELGDSALYLCASSLGTGEEAFFGQGTRLTVV.

This sequence joins TRBV7-2 and TRBJ2-7; 12 bases align to TRBD2. Germline CDR1 SGHTA, CDR2 FQGNSA. Trimming at V came to 2 bases and at J to 3 bases, leaving 5 bases not matched to a gene. There are 16 residues in the CDR3. CDR3: CASSLRGLAGIYEQYF. The CDR3 DNA follows: TGTGCCAGCAGCTTACGTGGACTAGCGGGGATCTACGAGCAGTACTTC.

CDR3 amino acids: CASSARLAGGAQYF. In DNA, the CDR3 is TGTGCCAGCAGTGCTCGACTAGCGGGGGGAGCCCAGTACTTC. The chain links TRBV7-2 to TRBJ2-5, with 13 bases aligning to TRBD2. This CDR3 contains 14 residues. Germline assignment: CDR1 SGHTA and CDR2 FQGNSA. V gave up 6 bases and J gave up 9 bases; unmatched junction bases: 7.

This rearrangement joins TRBV19 to TRBJ2-2; the match to TRBD2 covers 7 bases. Unmatched junction bases numbered 3, after V lost 4 bases and J lost 4 bases. Germline V lookup: CDR1 LNHDA, CDR2 SQIVND (reference sequence). CDR3 size: 14 residues. The CDR3 sequence: CASSTGGITGELFF. CDR3 nucleotides: TGTGCCAGTAGTACCGGGGGGATCACCGGGGAGCTGTTTTTT.

The chain links TRBV11-3 to TRBJ2-7, with 11 bases fitting TRBD2. Germline values: CDR1 SGHNT, CDR2 YENEEA. The CDR3 contains 15 residues. Losses at the gene ends were 4 bases for V and 5 bases for J; bases not matched to a gene: 7. CDR3 sequence: CASSSTSGRLDEQYF. In DNA, the CDR3 is TGTGCCAGCAGCTCCACTAGCGGGAGACTCGACGAGCAGTACTTC.

The V and J genes are TRBV5-1 and TRBJ2-7, with D maybe TRBD1 (5 bases). Germline lookup yields CDR1 SGHRS and CDR2 YFSETQ. The CDR3 consists of 14 residues. The V end lost 0 bases, the J end lost 3 bases, and 10 bases lay between the germline ends. DNA of the CDR3: TGCGCCAGCAGCTTGGGTGGACAAAACTACGAGCAGTACTTC. Translating it yields CASSLGGQNYEQYF.

This clone occurred once. This rearrangement joins TRBV11-2 to TRBJ2-1; 11 nucleotides agree with TRBD2. Germline lookup yields CDR1 SGHAT and CDR2 FQNNGV. V was pared by 1 base and J by 9 bases, with 5 bases of the junction left unmatched. The CDR3 loop spans 15 amino acids. The CDR3 sequence: CASSLGLAGRGEQFF. CDR3 DNA sequence: TGTGCCAGCAGCTTAGGACTAGCGGGGAGGGGTGAGCAGTTCTTC.

The gene calls are TRBV28 and TRBJ1-3, with D unclear. Germline V gene lookup returns CDR1 MDHEN and CDR2 SYDVKM. The CDR3 has 17 amino acids. The ends were cut back, 6 bases at V and 1 base at J, with 19 bases in the middle. CDR3 sequence reads: CASSVFLSGGSGNTIYF. CDR3 coding DNA: TGTGCCAGCAGCGTCTTCCTCTCAGGAGGATCTGGAAACACCATATATTTT.

The V call is TRBV10-3, the J call TRBJ2-5; D may be TRBD1 (6 bases). Trimming stripped 8 bases from V and 5 bases from J, with 18 bases between. Germline CDR1 is ENHRY and CDR2 is SYGVKD. This CDR3 contains 14 residues. In DNA, the CDR3 is TGTGCCATCCAGCCGGCGGTGGGGGCTGAGACCCAGTACTTC. Translation: CAIQPAVGAETQYF.

The chain uses TRBV18 and TRBJ1-5, with D perhaps TRBD1 (5 bases). The CDR3 loop spans 15 amino acids. V lost 2 bases and J 4 bases, leaving 12 bases between the germline ends. Germline assignment: CDR1 KGHSH and CDR2 LQKENI. CDR3 in DNA: TGTGCCAGCTCACCAACAGGAGCGCTTAATCAGCCCCAGCATTTT. Translating gives CASSPTGALNQPQHF.

This chain connects TRBV2 to TRBJ1-5; 7 nucleotides agree with TRBD1. Trimming cost V 4 bases and J 3 bases; bases outside gene matches: 6. This CDR3 comprises 15 residues. CDR1 SNHLY and CDR2 FYNNEI come from the germline V gene. The CDR3 region is CASSGAGQINQPQHF. Written as DNA, the CDR3 is TGTGCCAGCAGTGGGGCGGGACAGATCAATCAGCCCCAGCATTTT.

This chain links TRBV28 with TRBJ2-5; 10 bases are shared with TRBD2. Trimming cost V 5 bases and J 5 bases; bases outside gene matches: 5. CDR1 MDHEN and CDR2 SYDVKM come from the germline V gene. The CDR3 consists of 14 residues. The CDR3 loop reads CASSPGLASETQYF. CDR3 bases: TGTGCCAGCAGTCCGGGACTAGCGTCGGAGACCCAGTACTTC.

This chain connects TRBV7-6 to TRBJ2-3; possible D gene TRBD1, 5 bases. CDR1 is SGHVS, CDR2 FNYEAQ, per germline. CDR3 length equals 14 residues. V lost 1 base, J lost 3 bases, and 8 bases lay in between. The CDR3 DNA sequence: TGTGCCAGCAGCTTAGGTGCAGGGACAGATACGCAGTATTTT. Translation: CASSLGAGTDTQYF.

The V call is TRBV29-1, the J call TRBJ1-5; 7 bases are shared with TRBD1. Trimming at V came to 6 bases and at J to 5 bases, leaving 13 bases not matched to a gene. Germline CDR1 and CDR2: SQVTM and ANQGSEA. CDR3 size: 15 residues. The CDR3 region is CSVAPGTADHQPQHF. CDR3 coding DNA: TGCAGCGTGGCTCCCGGGACAGCCGATCATCAGCCCCAGCATTTT.

The V gene is TRBV28, the J gene TRBJ2-5; 7 nucleotides agree with TRBD1. The J call may not be correct, given that the DNA end is closer to TRBJ2-7. Germline assignment: CDR1 MDHEN and CDR2 SYDVKM. CDR3 size: 14 residues. The CDR3 sequence is CASSFWTGAYEQYF. In DNA form, the CDR3 reads TGTGCCAGCAGTTTCTGGACAGGTGCGTACGAGCAGTACTTC.

The DNA of the CDR3 is TGTGCCAGCACCACCCCCTTGACAGGGCGAAACTATGGCTACACCTTC. As protein: CASTTPLTGRNYGYTF. The chain uses TRBV5-5 and TRBJ1-2, with 7 bases matching TRBD1. The CDR3 contains 16 residues. V lost 6 bases to trimming and J lost 2 bases; unmatched junction nucleotides: 13. The V gene's germline CDR1 is SGHKS and CDR2 YYEKEE (reference sequence).